The 18 T cell receptor beta chains listed next were all sequenced from one sample in a study of T cells in Graves' hyperthyroidism and ophthalmopathy. Regions amplified from RNA transcripts were the TCR beta CDR3 regions. In the first-round RT-PCR of the TCR CDR3, the HTBI primer set was used. Using its own MiXCR run on the multiplex PCR reads, TCRdb lists one record per CDR3 protein. The sample carries hundreds of thousands of distinct CDR3 sequences, roughly 15% recorded once. Sequenced material: blood. The receptors stem from a woman aged 18-30 years with Graves' ophthalmopathy.

The chain carries TRBV3-1 and TRBJ2-4; TRBD1 or TRBD2 may be the D gene (5 bases each). CDR1 LGHDT and CDR2 YNNKEL come from the germline V gene (reference sequence). The germline V and J ends were trimmed by 1 base and 1 base, with 17 bases remaining between them. The CDR3 runs to 18 residues. The CDR3, as DNA: TGTGCCAGCAGCCAAGTGGCGAGGGACGGGGATGCCAAAAACATTCAGTACTTC. Protein sequence: CASSQVARDGDAKNIQYF.

The chain carries TRBV5-1 and TRBJ1-6; TRBD1 matches 7 bases. The length of the CDR3 is 15 residues. V lost 4 bases and J lost 8; bases outside the gene matches: 9. Germline lookup yields CDR1 SGHRS and CDR2 YFSETQ. CDR3 region: CASSPGQTIYSPLHF. As DNA, the CDR3 is TGCGCCAGCAGCCCGGGACAGACTATTTATTCACCCCTCCACTTT.

The chain carries TRBV4-1 and TRBJ2-7; D is undetermined. Trimming stripped 2 bases from V and 1 base from J, with 12 bases between. The CDR3 length is 15 residues. Germline V gives CDR1 MGHRA, CDR2 YSYEKL. CDR3 DNA sequence: TGCGCCAGCAGCCAAATCCCCCACGGATCCTACGAGCAGTACTTC. Translated: CASSQIPHGSYEQYF.

This clonotype has more than one count but fewer than ten. This could be a read error, since a much larger clone is one nucleotide away. CDR3 sequence reads: CSARQPSTDTQYF. The CDR3 coding sequence is TGCAGTGCTAGACAACCTAGCACAGATACGCAGTATTTT. V usage is TRBV20-1 and J usage is TRBJ2-3, with no clear D. V was shortened by 2 bases and J by 0 bases, with 6 bases between the two germline ends. The CDR3 has 13 residues. Germline lookup yields CDR1 DFQATT and CDR2 SNEGSKA (reference sequence).

The V call is TRBV11-2, the J call TRBJ2-3, with 13 bases lining up with TRBD2. V shed 3 bases, J shed 6 bases, and the junction held 3 bases outside the gene matches. CDR1 SGHAT and CDR2 FQNNGV come from the germline V gene. CDR3 length equals 15 residues. CDR3 residues: CASSLWTSGSDTQYF. As DNA, the CDR3 is TGTGCCAGCAGCTTGTGGACTAGCGGGAGTGATACGCAGTATTTT.

This clonotype came up a few times. This sequence joins TRBV19 and TRBJ2-3; D perhaps matches TRBD2 (6 bases). Germline V gives CDR1 LNHDA, CDR2 SQIVND (reference sequence). V lost 4 bases and J lost 2, with 10 bases in between. The CDR3 loop spans 14 amino acids. The CDR3 DNA follows: TGTGCCAGTAGTACGGAGGGTAACACAGATACGCAGTATTTT. It yields the protein CASSTEGNTDTQYF.

This clonotype has only a few counts. The chain has TRBV5-1 and TRBJ1-1; TRBD1 agrees at 8 bases. This CDR3 contains 15 residues. Trimming took 4 bases from V and 7 from J; bases not matched to a gene: 12. The germline V gene encodes CDR1 SGHRS and CDR2 YFSETQ. CDR3 sequence (DNA): TGCGCCAGCAGCACGGGACAGGAGGGTTTTGGTGAAGCTTTCTTT. This encodes CASSTGQEGFGEAFF.

This clonotype came up many times. DNA for the CDR3: TGTGCCTGGAGTGTACAATGGGGATTCTCCACTGAAGCTTTCTTT. Translating it yields CAWSVQWGFSTEAFF. The genes are TRBV30 and TRBJ1-1; D unresolved. V lost 0 bases and J 4 bases, leaving 15 bases between the germline ends. The CDR3 extends over 15 amino acids. The germline V gene has CDR1 GTSNPN and CDR2 SVGIG (reference sequence).

This clonotype was seen many times. This sequence joins TRBV7-9 and TRBJ2-2; D ambiguous. Trimming took off 5 bases at V and 2 bases at J, with 12 bases between the two ends. Germline CDR1 reads SEHNR; CDR2 reads FQNEAQ (reference sequence). The CDR3 sequence is 15 residues long. The CDR3 reads CASSPWELNTGELFF. CDR3 coding DNA: TGTGCCAGCAGCCCTTGGGAATTAAACACCGGGGAGCTGTTTTTT.

This clonotype appeared a few times. The chain carries TRBV18 and TRBJ2-2; 7 bases are shared with TRBD2. Germline CDR1 is KGHSH and CDR2 is LQKENI. With 4 bases clipped from V and 2 bases from J, the junction kept 4 bases outside the gene matches. This CDR3 comprises 15 residues. CDR3 nucleotide sequence: TGTGCCAGCTCACAAGGGACTACTAACACCGGGGAGCTGTTTTTT. Translation gives CASSQGTTNTGELFF.

This clonotype was seen more than once but under ten times. The CDR3 reads CASSPTGQGVGGYTF. The CDR3 DNA reads TGTGCCAGCAGCCCAACCGGACAGGGGGTTGGTGGCTACACCTTC. V gene TRBV7-6 combines with J gene TRBJ1-2; TRBD1 matches 10 bases. V lost 5 bases, J lost 7 bases, and 10 bases stayed unmatched. This CDR3 is 15 amino acids long. Germline CDR1 SGHVS, CDR2 FNYEAQ.

This clonotype showed up just a few times. The chain joins TRBV7-9 to TRBJ1-6; no definite D call. Germline CDR1 and CDR2: SEHNR and FQNEAQ (reference sequence). Trimming removed 0 bases from V and 9 bases from J, with 18 bases in between. The length of the CDR3 is 17 residues. The CDR3: CASSLAVGLGYGSPLHF. The CDR3 DNA reads TGTGCCAGCAGCTTAGCCGTGGGATTAGGGTACGGTTCACCCCTCCACTTT.

There are a few counts of this clonotype. The rearrangement joins TRBV6-2 or TRBV6-3 to TRBJ1-2; D not resolved. In germline, CDR1 is MNHEY, CDR2 SVGEGT. V lost 6 bases and J lost 2, with 13 bases in between. The CDR3 has 14 amino acids. For the CDR3, the DNA is TGTGCCAGCAGCCCACTCCCTCTAAACTATGGCTACACCTTC. Protein: CASSPLPLNYGYTF.

V gene TRBV9 combines with J gene TRBJ1-3; D might be TRBD1 (5 bases). The germline V gene has CDR1 SGDLS and CDR2 YYNGEE. V shed 0 bases and J shed 0 bases, with 19 bases lying between them. The CDR3 is 19 amino acids. The CDR3 nucleotides read TGTGCCAGCAGCGTAGCTGGACGGAAGGGGCTGAGCTCTGGAAACACCATATATTTT. This sequence encodes CASSVAGRKGLSSGNTIYF.

The sample holds many counts of this clonotype. This chain uses TRBV29-1 with TRBJ2-7; D remains ambiguous. Trimming shortened V by 6 bases and J by 0 bases, and 18 bases separated the two germline ends. The length of the CDR3 is 15 residues. In germline, CDR1 is SQVTM, CDR2 ANQGSEA. The CDR3 nucleotides read TGCAGCGTCGCCGGCCTCGAGGTTAACTCCTACGAGCAGTACTTC. It translates to CSVAGLEVNSYEQYF.

This clonotype was counted a few times. This rearrangement joins TRBV10-3 to TRBJ2-1, with D possibly being TRBD1 (5 bases). V dropped 7 bases and J dropped 5 bases, with 12 bases sitting between them. CDR1 ENHRY and CDR2 SYGVKD come from the germline V gene. This CDR3 contains 13 residues. The DNA for the CDR3 is TGTGCCATCAAGACAGACACTGACAATGAGCAGTTCTTC. Its protein product is CAIKTDTDNEQFF.

This clonotype appeared many times. The chain employs TRBV24-1 and TRBJ2-1; D is possibly TRBD2 (6 bases). CDR1 is KGHDR, CDR2 SFDVKD, per germline. CDR3 length equals 16 residues. V was trimmed by 9 bases and J by 0 bases, leaving 17 bases between them. The CDR3 nucleotides are TGTGCCACCGACGGAGGGTCAGCAGTCTCCTACAATGAGCAGTTCTTC. It encodes CATDGGSAVSYNEQFF.

This clonotype was recorded many times. The J gene is TRBJ1-2, the V gene TRBV30; D gene unclear. The CDR3 has 12 amino acids. Germline V gene data show CDR1 as GTSNPN and CDR2 as SVGIG (reference sequence). V was cut by 1 base and J by 4 bases, with 7 bases left in between. CDR3 sequence reads: CAWSANRYGYTF. The CDR3 DNA reads TGTGCCTGGAGTGCAAACCGCTATGGCTACACCTTC. Together with reference TRBV30 and TRBJ1-2, the CDR3 gives the full variable domain: SQTIHQWPATLVQPVGSPLSLECTVEGTSNPNLYWYRQAAGRGLQLLFYSVGIGQISSEVPQNLSASRPQDRQFILSSKKLLLSDSGFYLCAWSANRYGYTFGSGTRLTVV.